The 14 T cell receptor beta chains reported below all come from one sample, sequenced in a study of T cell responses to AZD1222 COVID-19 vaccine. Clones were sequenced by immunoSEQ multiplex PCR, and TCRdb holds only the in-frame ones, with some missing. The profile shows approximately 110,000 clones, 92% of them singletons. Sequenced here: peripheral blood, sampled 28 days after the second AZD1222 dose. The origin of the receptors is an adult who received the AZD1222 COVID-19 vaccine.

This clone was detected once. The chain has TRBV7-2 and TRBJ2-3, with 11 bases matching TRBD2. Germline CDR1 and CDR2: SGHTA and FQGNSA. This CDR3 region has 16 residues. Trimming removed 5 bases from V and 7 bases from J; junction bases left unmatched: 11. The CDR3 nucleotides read TGTGCCAGCAGCCCCACTAGCGGGGGAGCTCCTAATACGCAGTATTTT. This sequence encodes CASSPTSGGAPNTQYF.

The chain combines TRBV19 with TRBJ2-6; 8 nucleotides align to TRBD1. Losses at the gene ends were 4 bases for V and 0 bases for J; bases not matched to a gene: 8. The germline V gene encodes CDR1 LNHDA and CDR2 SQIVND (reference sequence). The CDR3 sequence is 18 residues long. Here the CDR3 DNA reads TGTGCCAGTAGTAAAATTCAGGGGGCGGGCTCTGGGGCCAACGTCCTGACTTTC. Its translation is CASSKIQGAGSGANVLTF. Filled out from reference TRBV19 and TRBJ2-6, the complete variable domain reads DGGITQSPKYLFRKEGQNVTLSCEQNLNHDAMYWYRQDPGQGLRLIYYSQIVNDFQKGDIAEGYSVSREKKESFPLTVTSAQKNPTAFYLCASSKIQGAGSGANVLTFGAGSRLTVL.

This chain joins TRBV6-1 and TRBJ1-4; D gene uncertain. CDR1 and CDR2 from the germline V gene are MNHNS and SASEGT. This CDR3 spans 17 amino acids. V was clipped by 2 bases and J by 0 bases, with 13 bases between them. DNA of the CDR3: TGTGCCAGCAGTGAATCGTGGCAGTTGGCAACTAATGAAAAACTGTTTTTT. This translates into CASSESWQLATNEKLFF.

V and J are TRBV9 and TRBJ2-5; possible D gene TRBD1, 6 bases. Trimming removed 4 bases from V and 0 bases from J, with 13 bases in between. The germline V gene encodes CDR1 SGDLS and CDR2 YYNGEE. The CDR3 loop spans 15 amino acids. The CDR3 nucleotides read TGTGCCAGCAGCATCCGTGGGGGCGACCAAGAGACCCAGTACTTC. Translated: CASSIRGGDQETQYF.

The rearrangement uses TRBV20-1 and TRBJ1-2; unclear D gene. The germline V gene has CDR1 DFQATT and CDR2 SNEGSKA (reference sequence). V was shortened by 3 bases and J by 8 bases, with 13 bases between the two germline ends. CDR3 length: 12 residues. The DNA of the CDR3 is TGCAGTGCTAGTTGGCAGCGAGGGGGCTACACCTTC. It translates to CSASWQRGGYTF.

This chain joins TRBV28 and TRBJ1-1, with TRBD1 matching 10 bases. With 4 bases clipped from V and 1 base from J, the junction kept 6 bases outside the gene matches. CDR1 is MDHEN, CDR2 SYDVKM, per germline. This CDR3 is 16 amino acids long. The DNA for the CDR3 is TGTGCCAGCAGTTCCGGACAGGGGGTATGGAACACTGAAGCTTTCTTT. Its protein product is CASSSGQGVWNTEAFF.

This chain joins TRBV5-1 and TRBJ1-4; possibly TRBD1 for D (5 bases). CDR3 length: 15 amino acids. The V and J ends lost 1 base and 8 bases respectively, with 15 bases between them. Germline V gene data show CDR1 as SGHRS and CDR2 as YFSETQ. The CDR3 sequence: CASSLNSRAGEKLFF. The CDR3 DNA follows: TGCGCCAGCAGCTTGAACAGTAGGGCAGGGGAAAAACTGTTTTTT. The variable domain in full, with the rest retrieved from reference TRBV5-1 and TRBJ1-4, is KAGVTQTPRYLIKTRGQQVTLSCSPISGHRSVSWYQQTPGQGLQFLFEYFSETQRNKGNFPGRFSGRQFSNSRSEMNVSTLELGDSALYLCASSLNSRAGEKLFFGSGTQLSVL.

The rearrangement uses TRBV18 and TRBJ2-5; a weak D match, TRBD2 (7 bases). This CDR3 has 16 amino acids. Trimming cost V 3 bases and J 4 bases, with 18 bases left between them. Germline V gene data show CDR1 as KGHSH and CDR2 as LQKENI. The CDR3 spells CASSPRAAGAGETQYF. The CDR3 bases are TGTGCCAGCTCACCCAGGGCCGCGGGGGCCGGAGAGACCCAGTACTTC. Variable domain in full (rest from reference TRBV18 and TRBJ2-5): NAGVMQNPRHLVRRRGQEARLRCSPMKGHSHVYWYRQLPEEGLKFMVYLQKENIIDESGMPKERFSAEFPKEGPSILRIQQVVRGDSAAYFCASSPRAAGAGETQYFGPGTRLLVL.

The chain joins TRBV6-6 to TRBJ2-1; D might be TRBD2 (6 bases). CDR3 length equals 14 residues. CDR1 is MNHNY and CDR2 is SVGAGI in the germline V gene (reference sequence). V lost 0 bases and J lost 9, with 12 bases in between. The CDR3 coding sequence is TGTGCCAGCAGTTACTCGACGGGAGTCGGTGAGCAGTTCTTC. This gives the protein CASSYSTGVGEQFF.

CDR3 in DNA: TGTGCCAGCGGACGAGACAGGGGGAACACTGAAGCTTTCTTT. It yields the protein CASGRDRGNTEAFF. The genes are TRBV6-5 and TRBJ1-1, with TRBD1 matching over 8 bases. Germline values: CDR1 MNHEY, CDR2 SVGAGI. Germline trimming cut 8 bases from V and 1 base from J; bases unmatched to any gene: 6. This CDR3 comprises 14 residues.

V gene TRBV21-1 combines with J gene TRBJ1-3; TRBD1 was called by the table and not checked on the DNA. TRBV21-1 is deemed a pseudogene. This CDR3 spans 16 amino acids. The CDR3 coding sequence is TGTGCCAGCAGCTTTAGGGGACAGTACTCTGGAAACACCATATATTTT. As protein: CASSFRGQYSGNTIYF.

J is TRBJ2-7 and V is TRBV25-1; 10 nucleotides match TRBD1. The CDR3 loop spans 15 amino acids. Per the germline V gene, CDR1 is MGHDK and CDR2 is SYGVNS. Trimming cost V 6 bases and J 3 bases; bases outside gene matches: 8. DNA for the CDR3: TGTGCCAGCAGGTCCGGGACAGGGGTTATCTACGAGCAGTACTTC. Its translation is CASRSGTGVIYEQYF.

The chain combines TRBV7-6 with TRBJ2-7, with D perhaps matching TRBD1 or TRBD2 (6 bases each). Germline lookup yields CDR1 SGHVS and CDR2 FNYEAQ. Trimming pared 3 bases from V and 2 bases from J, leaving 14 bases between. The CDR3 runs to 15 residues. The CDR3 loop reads CASSFGRGRTYEQYF. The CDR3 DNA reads TGTGCCAGCAGCTTCGGTCGGGGGCGAACCTACGAGCAGTACTTC.

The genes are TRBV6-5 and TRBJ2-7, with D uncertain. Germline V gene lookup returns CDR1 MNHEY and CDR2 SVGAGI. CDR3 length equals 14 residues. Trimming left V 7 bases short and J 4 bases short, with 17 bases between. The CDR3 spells CASTPAQVRYEQYF. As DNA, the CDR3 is TGTGCCAGCACCCCTGCTCAGGTGAGGTACGAGCAGTACTTC.